The 24 T cell receptor beta chains reported below all come from one sample, sequenced in a study of cytomegalovirus exposure and HLA in healthy donors. Assay used: immunoSEQ multiplex PCR; TCRdb lists only in-frame clones, some missing. The sample lists approximately 160,000 clones, just under 85% seen once, with 2% to 2.5% in the top ten. The sequenced sample was PBMCs. These receptors were obtained from a man aged 25 to 40 in good health and CMV-seropositive.

This rearrangement joins TRBV9 to TRBJ2-3, with 9 bases aligning to TRBD1. Trimming at V came to 0 bases and at J to 5 bases, leaving 4 bases not matched to a gene. The germline CDR1 and CDR2 sequences are SGDLS and YYNGEE. The CDR3 extends over 15 amino acids. The CDR3 nucleotides read TGTGCCAGCAGCGTAGCGGGACAGGGTTTAGATACGCAGTATTTT. It codes for CASSVAGQGLDTQYF.

In this sample, this clone turned up once. V gene TRBV6-5 combines with J gene TRBJ2-2, with TRBD2 identical over 8 bases. CDR1 and CDR2 (germline): MNHEY, SVGAGI. V lost 6 bases, J lost 3 bases, and 3 bases stayed unmatched. The CDR3 spans 14 residues. As DNA, the CDR3 is TGTGCCAGCAGACTAGCGGAGTACACCGGGGAGCTGTTTTTT. This translates into CASRLAEYTGELFF.

The chain is built from TRBV13 and TRBJ2-1; 7 bases are a match to TRBD1. The V gene end was trimmed by 0 bases and the J gene end by 2 bases; junction bases not matched to a gene: 1. This CDR3 has 15 amino acids. The germline V gene encodes CDR1 PRHDT and CDR2 FYEKMQ (reference sequence). Written as DNA, the CDR3 is TGTGCCAGCAGCTTAGGCAGGGGGACCTACAATGAGCAGTTCTTC. This sequence encodes CASSLGRGTYNEQFF. Combining the CDR3 with reference TRBV13 and TRBJ2-1 gives the whole variable domain AAGVIQSPRHLIKEKRETATLKCYPIPRHDTVYWYQQGPGQDPQFLISFYEKMQSDKGSIPDRFSAQQFSDYHSELNMSSLELGDSALYFCASSLGRGTYNEQFFGPGTRLTVL.

In this sample, this clone turned up once. This chain uses TRBV7-2 with TRBJ2-4; TRBD2 might be the D (6 bases). V lost 2 bases, J lost 1 base, and 15 bases lay in between. This CDR3 region has 17 residues. The germline V gene has CDR1 SGHTA and CDR2 FQGNSA. For the CDR3, the DNA is TGTGCCAGCAGCTTACGCGGCGGGGTTTGGGCCAAAAACATTCAGTACTTC. Amino acids: CASSLRGGVWAKNIQYF.

The chain joins TRBV27 to TRBJ2-7, with 8 bases matching TRBD1. This CDR3 is 14 amino acids long. After removal of 2 bases from V and 4 bases from J, the junction contained 4 bases not matched to a gene. CDR1 MNHEY and CDR2 SMNVEV come from the germline V gene (reference sequence). CDR3 sequence reads: CASSLAQGVYEQYF. The DNA of the CDR3 is TGTGCCAGCAGTTTAGCACAGGGGGTTTACGAGCAGTACTTC.

This chain links TRBV10-1 with TRBJ1-6; D may be TRBD1 (5 bases). V was trimmed by 2 bases and J by 10 bases, leaving 15 bases between them. The length of the CDR3 is 15 residues. The germline gives CDR1 WNHNN, CDR2 SYGVQD (reference sequence). The CDR3 protein is CASSEHRTPYSPLHF. CDR3 in DNA: TGCGCCAGCAGTGAGCACAGGACGCCTTACTCACCCCTCCACTTT.

V gene TRBV18 combines with J gene TRBJ2-5; TRBD1 matches 8 bases. CDR1 and CDR2 (germline): KGHSH, LQKENI. With V trimmed by 3 bases and J by 2 bases, 5 bases remained unmatched. The CDR3 consists of 15 residues. The CDR3 here is CASSPRDRFQETQYF. In nucleotides, the CDR3 is TGTGCCAGCTCACCCCGGGACAGGTTTCAAGAGACCCAGTACTTC.

This chain connects TRBV19 to TRBJ2-1, with D perhaps matching TRBD2 (6 bases). The V and J ends lost 5 bases and 9 bases respectively, with 14 bases between them. This CDR3 is 13 amino acids long. The germline V gene encodes CDR1 LNHDA and CDR2 SQIVND (reference sequence). The CDR3 reads CASSGGFFSEQFF. The CDR3 DNA reads TGTGCCAGTAGTGGGGGGTTTTTCAGTGAGCAGTTCTTC.

The chain has TRBV5-4 and TRBJ1-3; D call uncertain. V was cut by 0 bases and J by 1 base, with 5 bases left in between. The CDR3 length is 14 residues. Per germline, CDR1 SGHNT and CDR2 YYREEE (reference sequence). The CDR3 nucleotides read TGTGCCAGCAGCTTGGTCGGGTCTGGAAACACCATATATTTT. This codes for CASSLVGSGNTIYF.

This chain joins TRBV27 and TRBJ2-3, with 9 positions matching TRBD1. With V trimmed by 3 bases and J by 5 bases, 9 bases remained unmatched. Per germline, CDR1 MNHEY and CDR2 SMNVEV (reference sequence). The CDR3 length is 16 residues. The DNA of the CDR3 is TGTGCCAGCAGTTTGTTCGGAACAGGGGGCGTAGATACGCAGTATTTT. Its translation is CASSLFGTGGVDTQYF.

The chain recombines TRBV5-1 with TRBJ2-1; possible D gene TRBD2, 6 bases. V was clipped by 0 bases and J by 8 bases, with 9 bases between them. The CDR3 runs to 13 residues. Germline V gene lookup returns CDR1 SGHRS and CDR2 YFSETQ. This CDR3 is CASSLVGGDEQFF. In DNA, the CDR3 is TGCGCCAGCAGCTTGGTTGGCGGGGATGAGCAGTTCTTC.

J is TRBJ2-4 and V is TRBV2; 9 bases are a match to TRBD2. The V gene's germline CDR1 is SNHLY and CDR2 FYNNEI. The CDR3 covers 17 residues. Trimming at V came to 3 bases and at J to 0 bases, leaving 6 bases not matched to a gene. CDR3 loop: CASSERIAGEAKNIQYF. The CDR3, as DNA: TGTGCCAGCAGTGAGAGGATAGCGGGGGAAGCCAAAAACATTCAGTACTTC.

V usage is TRBV10-1 and J usage is TRBJ1-1, with D maybe TRBD1 (5 bases). Germline-derived CDR1 and CDR2 are WNHNN and SYGVQD (reference sequence). V was shortened by 2 bases and J by 8 bases, with 18 bases between the two germline ends. This CDR3 is built from 15 residues. CDR3 sequence (DNA): TGCGCCAGCAGTGAGAGGACATCCCCAGGCCGCGAAGCTTTCTTT. Translated, it gives CASSERTSPGREAFF.

This chain connects TRBV7-6 to TRBJ1-1, with TRBD1 identical over 7 bases. The trim removed 5 bases at V and 4 bases at J, leaving 10 bases unmatched. From germline, CDR1 is SGHVS and CDR2 FNYEAQ. This CDR3 is built from 15 residues. CDR3 in DNA: TGTGCCAGCAGCCCCGACAGGGTTGTGACCACTGAAGCTTTCTTT. Amino acids: CASSPDRVVTTEAFF.

The V gene is TRBV12-5, the J gene TRBJ2-3; tentatively, D is TRBD2 (6 bases). Trimming cost V 1 base and J 5 bases, with 16 bases left between them. Germline values: CDR1 LGHNT, CDR2 FRNRAP. The CDR3 sequence is 16 residues long. The CDR3 DNA reads as TGTGCTAGTGGTTTGGCCCTGGGCGGGGCGGGAGATACGCAGTATTTT. It specifies CASGLALGGAGDTQYF.

J is TRBJ2-5 and V is TRBV7-2; TRBD2 matches at 11 bases. Germline assignment: CDR1 SGHTA and CDR2 FQGNSA. CDR3 length: 16 amino acids. V shed 3 bases and J 5 bases; nucleotides not matched to a gene: 8. Here the CDR3 DNA reads TGTGCCAGCAGCTTCGAGATAGCGGGGGGGCCGGAGACCCAGTACTTC. It is translated as CASSFEIAGGPETQYF.

The chain is built from TRBV6-5 and TRBJ2-5; 10 bases match TRBD1. V shed 2 bases, J shed 2 bases, and the junction held 5 bases outside the gene matches. Germline CDR1 is MNHEY and CDR2 is SVGAGI. CDR3 length equals 16 residues. The CDR3 loop is CASSYHSGQGQETQYF. The CDR3 DNA reads as TGTGCCAGCAGTTACCACTCGGGACAGGGGCAAGAGACCCAGTACTTC.

The chain recombines TRBV5-4 with TRBJ2-1; D is perhaps TRBD2 (6 bases). The CDR3 spans 15 residues. Germline V gene data show CDR1 as SGHNT and CDR2 as YYREEE (reference sequence). The V end was cut by 5 bases, the J end by 0 bases, with 12 bases between. For the CDR3, the DNA is TGTGCCAGCAGTCTTTACGGGGGCTCCTACAATGAGCAGTTCTTC. Its translation is CASSLYGGSYNEQFF.

Here the CDR3 DNA reads TGTGCCAGCAGCTTATCAGGGTGGGGCGAGCAGTACTTC. It translates to CASSLSGWGEQYF. The V and J genes are TRBV5-5 and TRBJ2-7; a weak D match, TRBD1 (5 bases). This CDR3 spans 13 amino acids. Germline lookup yields CDR1 SGHKS and CDR2 YYEKEE (reference sequence). The germline V and J ends were trimmed by 2 bases and 6 bases, with 12 bases remaining between them.

V and J are TRBV18 and TRBJ2-7, with D hard to call. CDR1 is KGHSH and CDR2 is LQKENI in the germline V gene. This CDR3 has 15 amino acids. The germline V and J ends were trimmed by 2 bases and 3 bases, with 14 bases remaining between them. DNA for the CDR3: TGTGCCAGCTCACCAGCAGGCGATTACCTCTACGAGCAGTACTTC. Translation: CASSPAGDYLYEQYF.

The genes are TRBV7-2 and TRBJ2-2; D unclear. The germline CDR1 and CDR2 sequences are SGHTA and FQGNSA. The CDR3 totals 15 residues. Trimming cost V 1 base and J 6 bases, with 12 bases left between them. CDR3 sequence (DNA): TGTGCCAGCAGCTTAGTTGGAGCCGTGCCCGGGGAGCTGTTTTTT. This sequence encodes CASSLVGAVPGELFF.

The chain couples TRBV27 to TRBJ2-7; no definite D call. The CDR3 sequence is 12 residues long. Germline CDR1 and CDR2: MNHEY and SMNVEV (reference sequence). V shed 3 bases and J shed 5 bases, with 8 bases lying between them. This CDR3 reads CASSFPEDEQYF. The CDR3 nucleotides read TGTGCCAGCAGTTTCCCCGAGGACGAGCAGTACTTC.

This chain links TRBV19 with TRBJ1-2, with 8 bases matching TRBD1. Per germline, CDR1 LNHDA and CDR2 SQIVND (reference sequence). V lost 2 bases and J lost 6; bases outside the gene matches: 2. The CDR3 contains 13 residues. The CDR3 coding sequence is TGTGCCAGTAGTATACAGGGGGCTAATGGCTACACCTTC. It is translated as CASSIQGANGYTF.

The genes are TRBV4-1 and TRBJ2-7; 7 nucleotides match TRBD2. Germline V gives CDR1 MGHRA, CDR2 YSYEKL. The trim removed 8 bases at V and 2 bases at J, leaving 6 bases unmatched. The CDR3 consists of 13 residues. The CDR3 DNA sequence: TGCGCCAGCGCCGAGCGGGGAACCTACGAGCAGTACTTC. This sequence encodes CASAERGTYEQYF.